A single sample is the source of the 31 T cell receptor beta chains below, sequenced in a study of blood T cell repertoires in COVID-19. The data were produced by immunoSEQ multiplex PCR, yet TCRdb's version contains in-frame clones alone and is incomplete. Here the sample spans about 370,000 clones, around 92% being singletons. Material: PBMCs or T cells enriched from blood (not recorded which). The source is a woman in her twenties or thirties who had recovered from COVID-19.

This clone showed up just once. The V and J genes are TRBV30 and TRBJ2-7, with D possibly being TRBD2 (5 bases). Between the trimmed V and J ends, which lost 2 bases and 3 bases, there was a span of 14 bases. The germline gives CDR1 GTSNPN, CDR2 SVGIG (reference sequence). The CDR3 spans 14 residues. Here the CDR3 reads CAWSRVGVVYEQYF. The DNA for the CDR3 is TGTGCCTGGAGTAGGGTCGGGGTCGTCTACGAGCAGTACTTC.

CDR3 sequence reads: CASSSLRDRGRYEQYF. The CDR3 DNA follows: TGTGCCAGCAGCTCACTCCGGGACAGGGGGCGTTACGAGCAGTACTTC. The genes are TRBV5-4 and TRBJ2-7, with 12 nucleotides matching TRBD1. Germline CDR1 and CDR2: SGHNT and YYREEE (reference sequence). This CDR3 comprises 16 residues. With V trimmed by 3 bases and J by 4 bases, 8 bases remained unmatched.

The V and J genes are TRBV2 and TRBJ1-1; TRBD1 is a possible D gene (5 bases). The CDR3 is 15 residues long. Germline CDR1 and CDR2: SNHLY and FYNNEI. With 6 bases removed from V and 4 bases from J, the gap between germline ends came to 18 bases. CDR3 DNA: TGTGCCAGCAGGGATAGACAGTCCGGAGTCACTGAAGCTTTCTTT. Translated: CASRDRQSGVTEAFF.

The chain recombines TRBV13 with TRBJ2-7; perhaps TRBD2 as D (6 bases). Germline CDR1 reads PRHDT; CDR2 reads FYEKMQ (reference sequence). CDR3 length equals 13 residues. Trimming removed 8 bases from V and 6 bases from J, with 17 bases in between. CDR3 in amino acids: CASSPSVVGEQYF. In nucleotides, the CDR3 is TGTGCCAGCTCTCCTAGCGTCGTGGGCGAGCAGTACTTC.

J is TRBJ1-5 and V is TRBV2; no definite D call. CDR3 length equals 16 residues. V shed 8 bases and J shed 0 bases, with 17 bases lying between them. Germline V lookup: CDR1 SNHLY, CDR2 FYNNEI. This CDR3 is CASCLRGSHSNQPQHF. CDR3 sequence (DNA): TGTGCCAGCTGCTTGCGCGGGTCCCATAGCAATCAGCCCCAGCATTTT.

The chain has TRBV4-1 and TRBJ2-1, with TRBD1 identical over 9 bases. The CDR3 is 16 residues long. V shed 0 bases, J shed 8 bases, and the junction held 8 bases outside the gene matches. Germline CDR1 is MGHRA and CDR2 is YSYEKL. CDR3 sequence: CASSQDGTGISDEQFF. The CDR3 DNA sequence: TGCGCCAGCAGCCAAGACGGGACAGGGATCTCCGATGAGCAGTTCTTC.

CDR3 in amino acids: CAWSVTGGTAYNEQFF. CDR3 bases: TGTGCCTGGAGTGTAACGGGGGGTACTGCCTACAATGAGCAGTTCTTC. The rearrangement joins TRBV30 to TRBJ2-1, with TRBD2 matching 7 bases. V lost 0 bases, J lost 2 bases, and 7 bases stayed unmatched. The CDR3 has 16 residues. CDR1 GTSNPN and CDR2 SVGIG come from the germline V gene (reference sequence).

This clone was seen more than once but under ten times. This chain links TRBV20-1 with TRBJ1-5, with D perhaps matching TRBD1 (5 bases). V was pared by 3 bases and J by 3 bases, with 15 bases between. CDR3 size: 15 residues. Germline V gene data show CDR1 as DFQATT and CDR2 as SNEGSKA (reference sequence). CDR3 in DNA: TGCAGTGCTAGTGACAGCATAAGACTCAATCAGCCCCAGCATTTT. Encoded protein: CSASDSIRLNQPQHF.

The chain combines TRBV6-5 with TRBJ2-5, with D unresolved. V lost 1 base, J lost 2 bases, and 8 bases lay in between. The CDR3 is 14 amino acids. Germline-derived CDR1 and CDR2 are MNHEY and SVGAGI. CDR3 amino acids: CASSYFGEQETQYF. As DNA, the CDR3 is TGTGCCAGCAGTTACTTTGGAGAACAAGAGACCCAGTACTTC.

The V call is TRBV19, the J call TRBJ1-1; D is uncertain. Germline CDR1 and CDR2: LNHDA and SQIVND (reference sequence). Trimming left V 8 bases short and J 6 bases short, with 13 bases between. The CDR3 spans 12 residues. The CDR3 DNA follows: TGTGCCAGTCGGGAGTACCCTTCTGAAGCTTTCTTT. It encodes CASREYPSEAFF. Filled out from reference TRBV19 and TRBJ1-1, the complete variable domain reads DGGITQSPKYLFRKEGQNVTLSCEQNLNHDAMYWYRQDPGQGLRLIYYSQIVNDFQKGDIAEGYSVSREKKESFPLTVTSAQKNPTAFYLCASREYPSEAFFGQGTRLTVV.

The V and J genes are TRBV5-1 and TRBJ1-3; 8 bases are shared with TRBD1. The CDR3 has 16 residues. V trimming: 1 base; J trimming: 0 bases; junction bases outside the gene matches: 3. CDR1 and CDR2 (germline): SGHRS, YFSETQ. The chain's CDR3 is CASSLTGGSSGNTIYF. CDR3 nucleotide sequence: TGCGCCAGCAGCTTGACAGGGGGAAGCTCTGGAAACACCATATATTTT. The entire variable domain, with the rest obtained from reference TRBV5-1 and TRBJ1-3, is as follows: KAGVTQTPRYLIKTRGQQVTLSCSPISGHRSVSWYQQTPGQGLQFLFEYFSETQRNKGNFPGRFSGRQFSNSRSEMNVSTLELGDSALYLCASSLTGGSSGNTIYFGEGSWLTVV.

The V call is TRBV24-1, the J call TRBJ1-5; D gene unclear. This CDR3 spans 15 amino acids. Germline V lookup: CDR1 KGHDR, CDR2 SFDVKD. V was cut by 3 bases and J by 4 bases, with 12 bases left in between. CDR3 nucleotides: TGTGCCACCAGTGATGGGCAGTACATTAATCAGCCCCAGCATTTT. Translated, it gives CATSDGQYINQPQHF.

The chain employs TRBV6-5 and TRBJ2-1, with unresolved D. The CDR3 runs 14 residues. V dropped 5 bases and J dropped 7 bases, with 15 bases sitting between them. Per germline, CDR1 MNHEY and CDR2 SVGAGI. CDR3 in DNA: TGTGCCAGCAGTATACTGTCGGCGGATAATGAGCAGTTCTTC. It encodes CASSILSADNEQFF.

The chain uses TRBV14 and TRBJ2-3; TRBD1 aligns across 7 bases. V lost 2 bases to trimming and J lost 0 bases; unmatched junction nucleotides: 2. This CDR3 contains 15 residues. CDR1 and CDR2 from the germline V gene are SGHDN and FVKESK. As DNA, the CDR3 is TGTGCCAGCAGCCAATCAGGGGGTAGCACAGATACGCAGTATTTT. This translates into CASSQSGGSTDTQYF.

This clone has just one count. The V gene is TRBV6-5, the J gene TRBJ2-7, with 7 bases identical to TRBD1. CDR3 length equals 14 residues. CDR1 MNHEY and CDR2 SVGAGI come from the germline V gene. V trimming: 7 bases; J trimming: 6 bases; junction bases outside the gene matches: 12. The CDR3 DNA reads as TGTGCCAGCACCTCCTACAGGGGTTCCGGCGAGCAGTACTTC. Residues: CASTSYRGSGEQYF.

The rearrangement joins TRBV10-3 to TRBJ2-1; TRBD1 is a possible D gene (8 bases). There are 19 residues in the CDR3. V shed 3 bases and J shed 7 bases, with 28 bases lying between them. Germline loops: CDR1 ENHRY, CDR2 SYGVKD. The DNA of the CDR3 is TGTGCCATCAGTGAAGGACAGGGTTTGTTGGAACGGGGGGTTAATGAGCAGTTCTTC. This gives the protein CAISEGQGLLERGVNEQFF.

This chain joins TRBV5-1 and TRBJ2-2; 7 bases are a match to TRBD2. Germline V lookup: CDR1 SGHRS, CDR2 YFSETQ. This CDR3 spans 18 amino acids. Trimming took 6 bases from V and 1 from J; bases not matched to a gene: 15. DNA for the CDR3: TGCGCCAGCATCTACGGACTAGGCCTCGAGGGGAACACCGGGGAGCTGTTTTTT. Translated, it gives CASIYGLGLEGNTGELFF.

The chain uses TRBV5-8 and TRBJ1-2; no reliable D call. The V gene's germline CDR1 is SGHTS and CDR2 YDEGEE. Trimming took off 3 bases at V and 4 bases at J, with 13 bases between the two ends. The CDR3 has 14 amino acids. The CDR3 loop is CASSYDRGAYGYTF. CDR3 DNA sequence: TGTGCCAGCAGCTATGACCGGGGTGCCTATGGCTACACCTTC. The complete variable domain, with remaining parts taken from reference TRBV5-8 and TRBJ1-2, reads EAGVTQSPTHLIKTRGQQATLRCSPISGHTSVYWYQQALGLGLQFLLWYDEGEERNRGNFPPRFSGRQFPNYSSELNVNALELEDSALYLCASSYDRGAYGYTFGSGTRLTVV.

V usage is TRBV28 and J usage is TRBJ2-2; D is possibly TRBD2 (5 bases). Trimming removed 6 bases at V and 8 bases at J, with 10 bases between. Germline V CDR1 and CDR2: MDHEN, SYDVKM. The CDR3 spans 12 residues. CDR3 loop: CASRLGFGELFF. CDR3 nucleotides: TGTGCCAGCAGACTAGGTTTTGGGGAGCTGTTTTTT. The full variable domain, completed using reference TRBV28 and TRBJ2-2, is DVKVTQSSRYLVKRTGEKVFLECVQDMDHENMFWYRQDPGLGLRLIYFSYDVKMKEKGDIPEGYSVSREKKERFSLILESASTNQTSMYLCASRLGFGELFFGEGSRLTVL.

The V and J genes are TRBV7-6 and TRBJ1-1; D perhaps matches TRBD1 (5 bases). Germline V lookup: CDR1 SGHVS, CDR2 FNYEAQ. The CDR3 is 19 residues long. Deletions cut 5 bases from V and 1 base from J, with 26 bases between. The CDR3 DNA follows: TGTGCCAGCAGCCCTCACCCCGGGGGGGTTGAGGGAAAGAACACTGAAGCTTTCTTT. Amino acids: CASSPHPGGVEGKNTEAFF.

This clone was recorded a few times. The chain joins TRBV19 to TRBJ1-5; D is perhaps TRBD1 (6 bases). Germline CDR1 and CDR2: LNHDA and SQIVND (reference sequence). V shed 4 bases and J shed 5 bases, with 12 bases lying between them. This CDR3 is 14 amino acids long. The CDR3 loop is CASSSTGSYQPQHF. The CDR3 nucleotides read TGTGCCAGTAGTAGTACAGGGAGTTATCAGCCCCAGCATTTT.

The V gene is TRBV7-9, the J gene TRBJ2-1; 7 bases line up with TRBD1. The CDR3 runs 14 residues. Germline assignment: CDR1 SEHNR and CDR2 FQNEAQ (reference sequence). V was pared by 11 bases and J by 14 bases, with 21 bases of the junction left unmatched. DNA of the CDR3: TGTGCCGGACTTGATCCCCCAAGACAGGGCGATAAGTTCTTC. Amino acids: CAGLDPPRQGDKFF.

CDR3: CASSPRQDSYNEQFF. CDR3 DNA sequence: TGTGCCAGCAGCCCAAGACAGGACTCCTACAATGAGCAGTTCTTC. This sequence joins TRBV9 and TRBJ2-1; the D gene is possibly TRBD1 (6 bases). CDR1 SGDLS and CDR2 YYNGEE come from the germline V gene. The CDR3 loop spans 15 amino acids. The germline V and J ends were trimmed by 4 bases and 0 bases, with 11 bases remaining between them.

V gene TRBV27 combines with J gene TRBJ2-1; 10 positions match TRBD2. V shed 7 bases and J 4 bases; nucleotides not matched to a gene: 4. Per germline, CDR1 MNHEY and CDR2 SMNVEV (reference sequence). CDR3 length equals 14 residues. The CDR3 DNA reads as TGTGCCAGCACCGGGACTAGCGAGTACAATGAGCAGTTCTTC. This codes for CASTGTSEYNEQFF.

The genes are TRBV7-8 and TRBJ1-6; TRBD1 might be the D (6 bases). In germline, CDR1 is SGHVS, CDR2 FQNEAQ. CDR3 size: 17 residues. V gave up 4 bases and J gave up 6 bases, with 19 bases separating them. The CDR3 nucleotides read TGTGCCAGCAGCTACCTTGGACAGTTCACGATTAATTCACCCCTCCACTTT. Residues: CASSYLGQFTINSPLHF.

This clone was seen a single time. V gene TRBV21-1 combines with J gene TRBJ1-5. TRBV21-1 is assigned pseudogene status. This CDR3 has 16 residues. The CDR3 loop reads CASSKVAGSWVQPQHF. CDR3 coding DNA: TGTGCCAGCAGCAAAGTGGCCGGGAGTTGGGTTCAGCCCCAGCATTTT.

The chain employs TRBV19 and TRBJ1-1; 8 positions match TRBD1. Germline V gene lookup returns CDR1 LNHDA and CDR2 SQIVND (reference sequence). With 10 bases clipped from V and 4 bases from J, the junction kept 11 bases outside the gene matches. The CDR3 contains 14 residues. This CDR3 reads CATWGQGASTEAFF. The CDR3 DNA sequence: TGTGCCACTTGGGGGCAGGGGGCAAGCACTGAAGCTTTCTTT.

CDR3 DNA sequence: TGTGCCAGTAGTATCCTCCCAGGCACAGATACGCAGTATTTT. Its protein product is CASSILPGTDTQYF. The chain joins TRBV19 to TRBJ2-3; D is undetermined. V was cut by 3 bases and J by 1 base, with 8 bases left in between. Germline CDR1 reads LNHDA; CDR2 reads SQIVND (reference sequence). The CDR3 sequence is 14 residues long.

The J gene is TRBJ1-6, the V gene TRBV4-1; D perhaps matches TRBD1 (6 bases). Germline V gene data show CDR1 as MGHRA and CDR2 as YSYEKL. The V end was cut by 1 base, the J end by 6 bases, with 16 bases between. The CDR3 is made up of 17 amino acids. CDR3 sequence reads: CASSQAGAASSNSPLHF. CDR3 DNA: TGCGCCAGCAGCCAAGCAGGGGCCGCTTCGAGTAATTCACCCCTCCACTTT.

The CDR3 DNA follows: TGTGCCAGCAGCTTAGGGACACGGGACAGGGCTTTCTTT. Protein product: CASSLGTRDRAFF. V usage is TRBV13 and J usage is TRBJ1-1; 8 bases fit TRBD1. Germline V gene lookup returns CDR1 PRHDT and CDR2 FYEKMQ (reference sequence). V was pared by 0 bases and J by 11 bases, with 5 bases of the junction left unmatched. The CDR3 covers 13 residues.

The rearrangement links TRBV28 to TRBJ2-2; 7 bases map to TRBD2. The CDR3 consists of 15 residues. Germline CDR1 is MDHEN and CDR2 is SYDVKM. J was trimmed by 6 bases and V by 5 bases; bases with no gene match: 9. CDR3: CASSVVWGGAGELFF. The CDR3 nucleotides read TGTGCCAGCAGTGTCGTGTGGGGGGGAGCCGGGGAGCTGTTTTTT.